Following are 15 T cell receptor beta chains from one sample sequenced in a study of T cells in Graves' hyperthyroidism and ophthalmopathy. TCR beta CDR3 region amplification was performed from RNA transcripts. The study used the HTBI primer set for a first-round RT-PCR of the TCR CDR3. In TCRdb, the multiplex PCR reads were re-called with MiXCR into one record per CDR3 protein. The sample contains a few hundred thousand distinct CDR3 sequences, around 20% of which appear only once. Material: blood. The source is a man between 18 and 29 years old with Graves' hyperthyroidism.

This clonotype was counted at least ten times. The genes are TRBV27 and TRBJ1-2; D remains unclear. The ends were cut back, 2 bases at V and 6 bases at J, with 10 bases in the middle. This CDR3 comprises 13 residues. Germline V CDR1 and CDR2: MNHEY, SMNVEV (reference sequence). The CDR3 DNA reads as TGTGCCAGCAGTTTAGGCTCAGGAGATGGCTACACCTTC. Amino acids: CASSLGSGDGYTF.

This clonotype was seen a few times. Here the CDR3 DNA reads TGTGCCAGCAGCGCCGGGAGGGGACTGACCGGGGAGCTGTTTTTT. Protein: CASSAGRGLTGELFF. The chain is built from TRBV9 and TRBJ2-2; 8 bases match TRBD2. CDR3 length: 15 amino acids. CDR1 is SGDLS and CDR2 is YYNGEE in the germline V gene. Unmatched junction bases numbered 6, after V lost 3 bases and J lost 5 bases.

The table lists this clonotype with many counts. The CDR3 loop reads CASTQGYEQYF. CDR3 coding DNA: TGTGCCAGCACCCAGGGCTACGAGCAGTACTTC. The genes are TRBV28 and TRBJ2-7, with D possibly being TRBD1 (5 bases). Germline V lookup: CDR1 MDHEN, CDR2 SYDVKM. V lost 7 bases and J lost 3, with 7 bases in between. The length of the CDR3 is 11 residues.

Turning to this clonotype: The final CDR3 position lacks the conserved phenylalanine or tryptophan, pointing to a likely read error. V gene TRBV27 combines with J gene TRBJ2-5; 8 nucleotides line up with TRBD1. V lost 8 bases to trimming and J lost 4 bases; unmatched junction nucleotides: 6. CDR3 length: 13 residues. CDR1 MNHEY and CDR2 SMNVEV come from the germline V gene (reference sequence). The CDR3 DNA sequence: TGTGCCAGCGGTAGGACAGGGAGAGAGACCCAGTACTCC. Translation: CASGRTGRETQYS.

This clonotype was seen more than once but under ten times. The CDR3 spells CASGPGSAPTEAFF. CDR3 DNA sequence: TGTGCTAGTGGTCCGGGGTCAGCTCCCACTGAAGCTTTCTTT. V is TRBV12-5 and J is TRBJ1-1; D not certain. The CDR3 covers 14 residues. Trimming shortened V by 5 bases and J by 4 bases, and 14 bases separated the two germline ends. The V gene's germline CDR1 is LGHNT and CDR2 FRNRAP.

This clonotype was seen at least ten times. The V and J genes are TRBV4-1 and TRBJ1-2; possibly TRBD1 for D (6 bases). The V gene lost 1 base and the J gene lost 0 bases, with 12 bases spanning the gap. Germline lookup yields CDR1 MGHRA and CDR2 YSYEKL. The CDR3 is 16 amino acids. The CDR3 sequence is CASSQVFGQSNYGYTF. The CDR3 coding sequence is TGCGCCAGCAGCCAAGTATTCGGACAGTCTAACTATGGCTACACCTTC.

This clonotype has ten or more counts. V and J are TRBV12-3 or TRBV12-4 and TRBJ1-1; D uncertain. There are 14 residues in the CDR3. The V end lost 6 bases, the J end lost 3 bases, and 14 bases lay between the germline ends. In DNA, the CDR3 is TGTGCCAGCAGCCGACGCTCGGAGGACACTGAAGCTTTCTTT. Its translation is CASSRRSEDTEAFF.

This clonotype was counted at least ten times. One end of the junction is discordant with germline, which a read error may explain. The chain carries TRBV28 and TRBJ1-2; D uncertain. The germline gives CDR1 MDHEN, CDR2 SYDVKM. This CDR3 has 12 residues. The CDR3 here is CVSSSRRFGYTF. CDR3 bases: TGTGTCAGCAGTTCCCGCCGGTTTGGCTACACCTTC.

This clonotype was recorded at least ten times. The V call is TRBV6-2 or TRBV6-3, the J call TRBJ1-5; TRBD1 aligns across 11 bases. The J segment lost 2 bases and the V segment lost 6 bases, leaving 12 bases of the junction unmatched. Germline V gene lookup returns CDR1 MNHEY and CDR2 SVGEGT. The CDR3 loop spans 18 amino acids. CDR3 coding DNA: TGTGCCAGCAGCCAGGACAGGGGGCAAGTTATCGGCAATCAGCCCCAGCATTTT. Translating it yields CASSQDRGQVIGNQPQHF.

The chain recombines TRBV6-1 with TRBJ2-5; TRBD1 might be the D (5 bases). V lost 5 bases, J lost 4 bases, and 11 bases lay in between. CDR3 length: 13 amino acids. From germline, CDR1 is MNHNS and CDR2 SASEGT. CDR3 region: CASSRGIGETQYF. CDR3 nucleotides: TGTGCCAGCAGTAGGGGAATAGGAGAGACCCAGTACTTC.

The chain recombines TRBV6-1 with TRBJ2-2; 11 bases are a match to TRBD2. The junction had 8 bases not matched to a gene; V was cut back by 6 bases and J by 5 bases. Germline values: CDR1 MNHNS, CDR2 SASEGT. The CDR3 extends over 16 amino acids. The CDR3: CASRQLAGVDTGELFF. In DNA, the CDR3 is TGTGCCAGCAGACAACTAGCGGGAGTCGATACCGGGGAGCTGTTTTTT.

This clonotype was recorded many times. For the CDR3, the DNA is TGTGCCAGCAGTGGAGGTGGTCCTGGAGGCTACACCTTC. Amino acid sequence: CASSGGGPGGYTF. The rearrangement uses TRBV27 and TRBJ1-2; no definite D call. The germline V gene encodes CDR1 MNHEY and CDR2 SMNVEV (reference sequence). The CDR3 consists of 13 residues. The germline V and J ends were trimmed by 5 bases and 8 bases, with 15 bases remaining between them.

This clonotype showed up many times. The genes are TRBV6-5 and TRBJ2-7; 8 bases are a match to TRBD1. V lost 3 bases and J lost 6; bases outside the gene matches: 7. The germline CDR1 and CDR2 sequences are MNHEY and SVGAGI. The CDR3 has 14 amino acids. CDR3 residues: CASSYLDRDGEQYF. CDR3 sequence (DNA): TGTGCCAGCAGTTATCTGGACAGGGACGGCGAGCAGTACTTC.

This clonotype has ten or more counts. The chain joins TRBV2 to TRBJ1-1, with TRBD1 as a possible D gene (5 bases). CDR1 is SNHLY and CDR2 is FYNNEI in the germline V gene. The germline V and J ends were trimmed by 6 bases and 6 bases, with 17 bases remaining between them. The CDR3 sequence is 14 residues long. The CDR3 loop is CASSDGTAGPEAFF. The CDR3 nucleotides read TGTGCCAGCAGCGACGGGACGGCGGGGCCTGAAGCTTTCTTT.

In this sample, this clonotype turned up a few times. The chain uses TRBV28 and TRBJ2-5; 7 bases match TRBD2. Per the germline V gene, CDR1 is MDHEN and CDR2 is SYDVKM. The J segment lost 5 bases and the V segment lost 5 bases, leaving 11 bases of the junction unmatched. The CDR3 sequence is 15 residues long. The CDR3 nucleotides read TGTGCCAGCAGTGCACCGGGGGGAGGGGATGAGACCCAGTACTTC. It specifies CASSAPGGGDETQYF.